This passage covers 29 T cell receptor beta chains from one sample sequenced in a study of cytomegalovirus exposure and HLA in healthy donors. The data were produced by immunoSEQ multiplex PCR, yet TCRdb's version contains in-frame clones alone and is incomplete. This sample has 150,000 or so clones, with over 80% found just once. The sample was PBMCs. Receptors originate from a man aged 30 to 39 in good health and CMV-seropositive.

The J gene is TRBJ1-2, the V gene TRBV15; D gene unclear. CDR1 and CDR2 (germline): LNHNV, YYDKDF (reference sequence). This CDR3 contains 16 residues. V lost 1 base and J 4 bases, leaving 16 bases between the germline ends. The CDR3 DNA reads as TGTGCCACCAGCAGAGCACGGCAACGCGGCGTCTATGGCTACACCTTC. It specifies CATSRARQRGVYGYTF.

The CDR3 here is CASSFGTGPARHTIYF. The DNA for the CDR3 is TGTGCCAGCAGCTTCGGGACAGGGCCAGCCAGGCACACCATATATTTT. This rearrangement joins TRBV14 to TRBJ1-3, with 9 bases fitting TRBD1. The CDR3 loop spans 16 amino acids. The V gene's germline CDR1 is SGHDN and CDR2 FVKESK. V was pared by 5 bases and J by 8 bases, with 13 bases of the junction left unmatched.

The CDR3 is CASSLGVAVSWEKLFF. The CDR3 bases are TGTGCCAGCAGTTTAGGGGTAGCGGTGAGCTGGGAAAAACTGTTTTTT. This chain links TRBV27 with TRBJ1-4; D ambiguous. This CDR3 spans 16 amino acids. CDR1 is MNHEY and CDR2 is SMNVEV in the germline V gene (reference sequence). V dropped 2 bases and J dropped 8 bases, with 18 bases sitting between them.

The chain couples TRBV4-1 to TRBJ1-1, with 8 bases fitting TRBD1. J was trimmed by 7 bases and V by 5 bases; bases with no gene match: 12. The germline V gene has CDR1 MGHRA and CDR2 YSYEKL. The CDR3 is 15 residues long. CDR3 protein: CASSTGGSLVDEAFF. DNA of the CDR3: TGCGCCAGCAGCACAGGGGGGTCCCTGGTGGATGAAGCTTTCTTT.

CDR3 in amino acids: CASSLGAGGPETQYF. Here the CDR3 DNA reads TGTGCCAGCAGCTTAGGGGCGGGGGGGCCGGAGACCCAGTACTTC. V gene TRBV11-2 combines with J gene TRBJ2-5; 9 bases agree with TRBD2. The CDR3 sequence is 15 residues long. Germline V lookup: CDR1 SGHAT, CDR2 FQNNGV. The trim removed 1 base at V and 5 bases at J, leaving 5 bases unmatched.

This clone was seen just once. The chain employs TRBV7-9 and TRBJ2-2; 7 bases align to TRBD1. Germline CDR1 and CDR2: SEHNR and FQNEAQ (reference sequence). The CDR3 has 13 residues. V dropped 10 bases and J dropped 5; count of bases not matched to a gene: 7. The CDR3 here is CATGQLITGELFF. In DNA, the CDR3 is TGTGCCACGGGACAGCTTATTACCGGGGAGCTGTTTTTT.

The chain links TRBV10-3 to TRBJ2-3, with TRBD2 identical over 12 bases. With V trimmed by 7 bases and J by 2 bases, 7 bases remained unmatched. This CDR3 is 16 amino acids long. Germline-derived CDR1 and CDR2 are ENHRY and SYGVKD. This CDR3 reads CAITKLAGGDTDTQYF. The CDR3, as DNA: TGTGCCATCACCAAACTAGCGGGGGGCGACACAGATACGCAGTATTTT.

The chain has TRBV14 and TRBJ1-2, with D maybe TRBD1 (5 bases). This CDR3 has 14 amino acids. Germline V CDR1 and CDR2: SGHDN, FVKESK. The V gene lost 1 base and the J gene lost 7 bases, with 13 bases spanning the gap. CDR3 nucleotides: TGTGCCAGCAGCCAAGGTCGGACATTACCTGGCTACACCTTC. Translated, it gives CASSQGRTLPGYTF.

The J gene is TRBJ1-2, the V gene TRBV27, with D unclear. Trimming took off 3 bases at V and 6 bases at J, with 8 bases between the two ends. Looked up from germline, CDR1 is MNHEY and CDR2 is SMNVEV (reference sequence). This CDR3 has 12 amino acids. DNA for the CDR3: TGTGCCAGCAGTTTCCGGGGTGATGGCTACACCTTC. This translates into CASSFRGDGYTF.

This sequence joins TRBV4-3 and TRBJ1-6, with D tentatively TRBD1 (6 bases). Germline CDR1 is LGHNA and CDR2 is YSLEER. This CDR3 comprises 15 residues. Trimming shortened V by 1 base and J by 9 bases, and 13 bases separated the two germline ends. The CDR3 DNA follows: TGCGCCAGCAGCCAAGGGACAGACCTGAGTTCACCCCTCCACTTT. Translated, it gives CASSQGTDLSSPLHF.

The genes are TRBV5-1 and TRBJ1-1; TRBD1 matches at 7 bases. V was clipped by 3 bases and J by 2 bases; unmatched bases: 7. The CDR3 is 15 residues long. Germline CDR1 reads SGHRS; CDR2 reads YFSETQ. Here the CDR3 reads CASSSYDRDNTEAFF. As DNA, the CDR3 is TGCGCCAGCAGCTCCTATGACAGGGACAACACTGAAGCTTTCTTT.

The CDR3 reads CASRETGMNTEAFF. Written as DNA, the CDR3 is TGTGCCAGCAGGGAAACAGGGATGAACACTGAAGCTTTCTTT. The rearrangement joins TRBV6-5 to TRBJ1-1; D perhaps matches TRBD1 (6 bases). This CDR3 is built from 14 residues. V lost 6 bases to trimming and J lost 0 bases, with 11 bases between them. Germline-derived CDR1 and CDR2 are MNHEY and SVGAGI.

The chain links TRBV18 to TRBJ2-6; 8 nucleotides line up with TRBD1. This CDR3 comprises 15 residues. Germline loops: CDR1 KGHSH, CDR2 LQKENI. The junction had 2 bases not matched to a gene; V was cut back by 4 bases and J by 3 bases. CDR3: CASSQGQDGANVLTF. The CDR3 nucleotides are TGTGCCAGCTCACAGGGACAGGATGGGGCCAACGTCCTGACTTTC.

The chain links TRBV4-1 to TRBJ2-3; the match to TRBD2 covers 9 bases. After removal of 8 bases from V and 0 bases from J, the junction contained 15 bases not matched to a gene. The CDR3 is 18 amino acids. Germline loops: CDR1 MGHRA, CDR2 YSYEKL. CDR3 amino acids: CASHFAAAGGISTDTQYF. CDR3 nucleotides: TGCGCCAGCCACTTTGCCGCAGCGGGGGGTATTAGCACAGATACGCAGTATTTT.

The V call is TRBV7-8, the J call TRBJ2-7; TRBD2 agrees at 13 bases. This CDR3 has 16 amino acids. Germline V gives CDR1 SGHVS, CDR2 FQNEAQ. Unmatched junction bases numbered 1, after V lost 0 bases and J lost 2 bases. The CDR3 bases are TGTGCCAGCAGCTTAGCGACTAGCGGGGGGCCCTACGAGCAGTACTTC. This translates into CASSLATSGGPYEQYF. Looking up the rest from reference TRBV7-8 and TRBJ2-7 gives the full variable domain: GAGVSQSPRYKVAKRGQDVALRCDPISGHVSLFWYQQALGQGPEFLTYFQNEAQLDKSGLPSDRFFAERPEGSVSTLKIQRTQQEDSAVYLCASSLATSGGPYEQYFGPGTRLTVT.

The gene calls are TRBV18 and TRBJ1-2, with TRBD1 identical over 11 bases. CDR3 size: 16 residues. The germline gives CDR1 KGHSH, CDR2 LQKENI. With 5 bases clipped from V and 0 bases from J, the junction kept 5 bases outside the gene matches. CDR3 residues: CASSGQGARANYGYTF. The CDR3 DNA follows: TGTGCCAGCTCAGGACAGGGGGCACGAGCTAACTATGGCTACACCTTC.

V gene TRBV6-1 combines with J gene TRBJ2-1; 10 nucleotides match TRBD1. V was clipped by 6 bases and J by 6 bases; unmatched bases: 5. In germline, CDR1 is MNHNS, CDR2 SASEGT. The CDR3 runs 14 residues. CDR3 nucleotides: TGTGCCAGCAGAGCGGGACAGGGGTTCAATGAGCAGTTCTTC. It is translated as CASRAGQGFNEQFF.

V is TRBV5-4 and J is TRBJ2-3; the match to TRBD2 covers 10 bases. The CDR3 has 15 residues. Germline CDR1 and CDR2: SGHNT and YYREEE (reference sequence). The ends lost 2 bases at V and 4 bases at J; junction bases unmatched: 4. CDR3 sequence (DNA): TGTGCCAGCAGCTTTAGCGGGGGGCTGCCAGATACGCAGTATTTT. Its translation: CASSFSGGLPDTQYF. The whole variable domain, filled in from reference TRBV5-4 and TRBJ2-3, reads ETGVTQSPTHLIKTRGQQVTLRCSSQSGHNTVSWYQQALGQGPQFIFQYYREEENGRGNFPPRFSGLQFPNYSSELNVNALELDDSALYLCASSFSGGLPDTQYFGPGTRLTVL.

V is TRBV29-1 and J is TRBJ1-2; D unclear. V dropped 3 bases and J dropped 4 bases, with 12 bases sitting between them. Germline V gene lookup returns CDR1 SQVTM and CDR2 ANQGSEA. This CDR3 comprises 13 residues. The CDR3 DNA sequence: TGCAGCGTTGAGAGGGCGGTTGGCTATGGCTACACCTTC. It is translated as CSVERAVGYGYTF. The entire variable domain, with the rest obtained from reference TRBV29-1 and TRBJ1-2, is as follows: SAVISQKPSRDICQRGTSLTIQCQVDSQVTMMFWYRQQPGQSLTLIATANQGSEATYESGFVIDKFPISRPNLTFSTLTVSNMSPEDSSIYLCSVERAVGYGYTFGSGTRLTVV.

This rearrangement joins TRBV10-1 to TRBJ1-2; TRBD1 matches at 7 bases. V lost 0 bases to trimming and J lost 8 bases; unmatched junction nucleotides: 3. From germline, CDR1 is WNHNN and CDR2 SYGVQD (reference sequence). The CDR3 is made up of 13 amino acids. The CDR3 DNA sequence: TGCGCCAGCAGTGAGTCCTGGACAGGAGGCTACACCTTC. Translation gives CASSESWTGGYTF.

This chain uses TRBV18 with TRBJ2-7, with 7 bases fitting TRBD1. CDR1 is KGHSH, CDR2 LQKENI, per germline. J gave up 0 bases and V 6 bases, and 8 bases lay outside the gene matches. This CDR3 is 15 amino acids long. CDR3 nucleotide sequence: TGTGCCAGCTCCCCCGGGACAGCTTCCTCCTACGAGCAGTACTTC. This codes for CASSPGTASSYEQYF.

The chain links TRBV9 to TRBJ2-7; a possible D gene is TRBD2 (6 bases). There are 14 residues in the CDR3. In germline, CDR1 is SGDLS, CDR2 YYNGEE. The ends were cut back, 3 bases at V and 4 bases at J, with 14 bases in the middle. CDR3 protein: CASSGEGLTYEQYF. CDR3 nucleotide sequence: TGTGCCAGCAGCGGAGAGGGACTCACATACGAGCAGTACTTC.

CDR3 region: CASIPRTGWDEQYF. The DNA of the CDR3 is TGTGCCAGCATCCCCCGGACAGGGTGGGACGAGCAGTACTTC. The V gene is TRBV5-6, the J gene TRBJ2-7, with 8 positions matching TRBD1. The CDR3 has 14 amino acids. Germline CDR1 reads SGHDT; CDR2 reads YYEEEE. The J segment lost 5 bases and the V segment lost 6 bases, leaving 10 bases of the junction unmatched.

The chain has TRBV5-6 and TRBJ2-3; D possibly corresponds to TRBD2 (6 bases). The V end lost 3 bases, the J end lost 3 bases, and 14 bases lay between the germline ends. The CDR3 runs 15 residues. Germline V CDR1 and CDR2: SGHDT, YYEEEE. The chain's CDR3 is CASSWGVRGTDTQYF. The CDR3, as DNA: TGTGCCAGCAGCTGGGGGGTGAGAGGGACAGATACGCAGTATTTT.

The rearrangement joins TRBV11-2 to TRBJ2-1; maybe TRBD2 (5 bases). The V end lost 5 bases, the J end lost 9 bases, and 11 bases lay between the germline ends. CDR1 SGHAT and CDR2 FQNNGV come from the germline V gene. The CDR3 has 12 amino acids. Here the CDR3 reads CASSPRTAEQFF. CDR3 nucleotide sequence: TGTGCCAGCAGCCCCAGGACTGCTGAGCAGTTCTTC. Full variable domain (missing parts from reference TRBV11-2 and TRBJ2-1): EAGVAQSPRYKIIEKRQSVAFWCNPISGHATLYWYQQILGQGPKLLIQFQNNGVVDDSQLPKDRFSAERLKGVDSTLKIQPAKLEDSAVYLCASSPRTAEQFFGPGTRLTVL.

J is TRBJ1-1 and V is TRBV19; weak D call: TRBD1 (5 bases). This CDR3 is built from 13 residues. The V gene's germline CDR1 is LNHDA and CDR2 SQIVND (reference sequence). With 6 bases removed from V and 5 bases from J, the gap between germline ends came to 13 bases. This CDR3 reads CASSPAGRTEAFF. The CDR3 nucleotides are TGTGCCAGTAGCCCCGCGGGGCGGACTGAAGCTTTCTTT.

This clone turned up a few times. This chain uses TRBV29-1 with TRBJ1-1, with TRBD1 matching 7 bases. The CDR3 loop spans 15 amino acids. Losses at the gene ends were 7 bases for V and 0 bases for J; bases not matched to a gene: 11. Looked up from germline, CDR1 is SQVTM and CDR2 is ANQGSEA. The CDR3 region has the DNA TGCAGCGCTGCAGGGGGGTGGGGTATGAACACTGAAGCTTTCTTT. Protein: CSAAGGWGMNTEAFF.

The chain is built from TRBV9 and TRBJ2-1; 9 bases agree with TRBD2. This CDR3 spans 16 amino acids. CDR1 SGDLS and CDR2 YYNGEE come from the germline V gene. After removal of 0 bases from V and 10 bases from J, the junction contained 11 bases not matched to a gene. CDR3 region: CASSVVGGGVLGEQFF. In nucleotides, the CDR3 is TGTGCCAGCAGCGTAGTCGGCGGGGGGGTTTTAGGGGAGCAGTTCTTC.

The chain links TRBV4-3 to TRBJ2-2; D may be TRBD1 (5 bases). V shed 0 bases and J shed 5 bases, with 19 bases lying between them. CDR1 is LGHNA, CDR2 YSLEER, per germline. This CDR3 contains 18 residues. This chain's CDR3 is CASSQEAGAGIRTGELFF. The CDR3 DNA is TGCGCCAGCAGCCAAGAAGCTGGTGCAGGGATTAGGACCGGGGAGCTGTTTTTT.